This passage covers 14 T cell receptor beta chains from one sample sequenced in a study of blood T cell repertoires in COVID-19. Sequenced by immunoSEQ multiplex PCR; TCRdb stores in-frame clones only, minus some. The sample holds some 200,000 clones, less than 85% seen once. Sequenced sample: PBMCs or T cells enriched from blood (not recorded which). These receptors were taken from a woman aged 60-75 years with acute COVID-19.

The V gene is TRBV7-8, the J gene TRBJ2-1, with 11 nucleotides matching TRBD2. This CDR3 is 15 amino acids long. V lost 3 bases and J lost 5; bases outside the gene matches: 3. The germline V gene encodes CDR1 SGHVS and CDR2 FQNEAQ. CDR3 sequence: CASSFWGLADNEQFF. CDR3 bases: TGTGCCAGCAGCTTTTGGGGACTAGCGGACAATGAGCAGTTCTTC.

There are a few counts of this clone. The rearrangement joins TRBV6-5 to TRBJ2-7; D remains unclear. Trimming took 2 bases from V and 7 from J, leaving 18 bases between them. The CDR3 has 15 amino acids. Germline CDR1 is MNHEY and CDR2 is SVGAGI. The CDR3 is CASSYAQAARDEQYF. DNA for the CDR3: TGTGCCAGCAGTTACGCGCAGGCCGCACGAGATGAGCAGTACTTC.

This clone came up a few times. The rearrangement links TRBV4-3 to TRBJ1-4; 9 bases line up with TRBD1. The germline gives CDR1 LGHNA, CDR2 YSLEER. The CDR3 loop spans 16 amino acids. V trimming: 1 base; J trimming: 7 bases; junction bases outside the gene matches: 7. The CDR3 DNA sequence: TGCGCCAGCAGCCAAGTTTCCGGGACAGGGACTGAAAAACTGTTTTTT. Its protein product is CASSQVSGTGTEKLFF.

This clone was detected only a few times. V and J are TRBV6-4 and TRBJ1-6; 7 bases align to TRBD1. Looked up from germline, CDR1 is MRHNA and CDR2 is SNTAGT. Unmatched junction bases numbered 13, after V lost 4 bases and J lost 10 bases. The CDR3 is 16 residues long. The CDR3 nucleotides read TGTGCCAGCAGTGCGTTCGGCACAGGGGAAGGGTCACCCCTCCACTTT. It codes for CASSAFGTGEGSPLHF.

The rearrangement links TRBV10-3 to TRBJ2-5; a weak D match, TRBD1 (6 bases). Trimming took off 2 bases at V and 2 bases at J, with 12 bases between the two ends. This CDR3 region has 15 residues. The germline CDR1 and CDR2 sequences are ENHRY and SYGVKD. Here the CDR3 reads CAISEGGGSQETQYF. For the CDR3, the DNA is TGTGCCATCAGTGAGGGTGGGGGCTCTCAAGAGACCCAGTACTTC.

The chain recombines TRBV18 with TRBJ2-5, with 8 bases fitting TRBD2. V shed 5 bases and J 5 bases; nucleotides not matched to a gene: 13. Looked up from germline, CDR1 is KGHSH and CDR2 is LQKENI. The CDR3 runs 16 residues. CDR3 residues: CASSSQAGGAGETQYF. CDR3 coding DNA: TGTGCCAGCTCATCACAAGCCGGGGGGGCCGGGGAGACCCAGTACTTC.

The CDR3 DNA is TGTGCCAGCTCACTTGCCGGGACAGGGGGCACAGATACGCAGTATTTT. Its protein product is CASSLAGTGGTDTQYF. This chain uses TRBV18 with TRBJ2-3; 10 bases agree with TRBD1. Germline loops: CDR1 KGHSH, CDR2 LQKENI. This CDR3 has 16 residues. Unmatched junction bases numbered 5, after V lost 4 bases and J lost 1 base. Full variable domain (missing parts from reference TRBV18 and TRBJ2-3): NAGVMQNPRHLVRRRGQEARLRCSPMKGHSHVYWYRQLPEEGLKFMVYLQKENIIDESGMPKERFSAEFPKEGPSILRIQQVVRGDSAAYFCASSLAGTGGTDTQYFGPGTRLTVL.

The chain uses TRBV18 and TRBJ2-2; D not resolved. The germline V gene has CDR1 KGHSH and CDR2 LQKENI. V gave up 2 bases and J gave up 3 bases, with 7 bases separating them. The CDR3 covers 14 residues. The DNA for the CDR3 is TGTGCCAGCTCACCAAATACGGACACCGGGGAGCTGTTTTTT. Translating it yields CASSPNTDTGELFF.

This clone has just a few counts. The rearrangement links TRBV3-1 (or the pseudogene TRBV3-2) to TRBJ2-7; D uncertain. The CDR3 runs 15 residues. The germline gives CDR1 LGHDT, CDR2 YNNKEL (reference sequence). V lost 2 bases and J 3 bases, leaving 14 bases between the germline ends. CDR3: CASSQSNHRSYEQYV. The CDR3 nucleotides read TGTGCCAGCAGCCAATCTAACCACAGAAGCTACGAGCAGTACGTC.

J is TRBJ2-5 and V is TRBV5-1; 7 bases map to TRBD1. The V gene's germline CDR1 is SGHRS and CDR2 YFSETQ. V shed 0 bases, J shed 4 bases, and the junction held 6 bases outside the gene matches. The CDR3 is made up of 15 amino acids. The CDR3 DNA sequence: TGCGCCAGCAGCTTGGGGAGAACAGGGGTAGAGACCCAGTACTTC. It yields the protein CASSLGRTGVETQYF.

The CDR3 spells CASSLAGTVYEQYV. CDR3 coding DNA: TGTGCCAGCAGTTTAGCCGGGACAGTCTACGAGCAGTACGTC. The gene calls are TRBV28 and TRBJ2-7, with 7 nucleotides matching TRBD1. Germline V lookup: CDR1 MDHEN, CDR2 SYDVKM. CDR3 length: 14 amino acids. The V segment lost 2 bases and the J segment 3 bases; nucleotides outside the gene matches: 4.

The gene calls are TRBV5-4 and TRBJ1-2; 10 bases fit TRBD1. Trimming took 4 bases from V and 2 from J; bases not matched to a gene: 5. The CDR3 loop spans 15 amino acids. Germline V gene sequence: CDR1 SGHNT, CDR2 YYREEE (reference sequence). In DNA form, the CDR3 reads TGTGCCAGCAGCCAAGGGACAGGGGTAAACTATGGCTACACCTTC. Amino acid sequence: CASSQGTGVNYGYTF.

V usage is TRBV10-3 and J usage is TRBJ2-3; D possibly corresponds to TRBD2 (6 bases). Germline V gives CDR1 ENHRY, CDR2 SYGVKD. V lost 10 bases and J 1 base, leaving 21 bases between the germline ends. The CDR3 spans 16 residues. For the CDR3, the DNA is TGTGCCACCTATCACGGGGGAGCATCTGGCACAGATACGCAGTATTTT. Protein product: CATYHGGASGTDTQYF.

This chain connects TRBV3-1 (or the pseudogene TRBV3-2) to TRBJ2-5; 7 positions match TRBD2. The CDR3 is 19 amino acids. Germline V lookup: CDR1 LGHDT, CDR2 YNNKEL (reference sequence). The J segment lost 3 bases and the V segment lost 1 base, leaving 17 bases of the junction unmatched. The CDR3 spells CASSQGTPDVLAGKETQYF. The CDR3 nucleotides are TGTGCCAGCAGCCAAGGAACTCCGGATGTTTTAGCGGGTAAAGAGACCCAGTACTTC.